These T cell receptor beta chains were read from a single sample in a study of CD8+CD57+ T cells in acquired aplastic anemia. Each CDR3 protein is one row after TCRdb ran MiXCR on the reads. Of under 200,000 distinct CDR3 sequences in the sample, roughly 63% were seen once. The specimen sequenced was sorted CD4+, CD8+, or CD8+CD57+ T cells (not recorded which) from PBMCs. These receptor sequences come from a human donor in good health. Both conserved end residues are trimmed from each CDR3.

CDR3aa	v_gene	j_gene
ASSPGLSDNEQF	TRBV7-3	TRBJ2-1
SVAPPGTGAREQY	TRBV29-1	TRBJ2-7
ASSGLAGVGEQY	TRBV25-1	TRBJ2-7
SASFTGYT	TRBV20-1	TRBJ1-2
ASSEWGGRTYNEQF	TRBV25-1	TRBJ2-1
ASNPGDGGRGLNTEAF	TRBV5-1	TRBJ1-1
SVDRSRPGEAF	TRBV20-1	TRBJ1-1
ASSPRTAYNEQF	TRBV7-9	TRBJ2-1
ASSLGLGRYNEQY	TRBV12-3/TRBV12-4	TRBJ2-3
VTSGYRDRVTGELF	TRBV24-1	TRBJ2-2
SVEGGTSRQETQY	TRBV29-1	TRBJ2-5
ASSYSGDRGQHRKAF	TRBV6-5	TRBJ1-1
ASSLKGSRNSPLH	TRBV7-2	TRBJ1-6
ASSLEQGRGSPLH	TRBV5-1	TRBJ1-6
ASSQVLAGGNLEQY	TRBV4-1	TRBJ2-7
ASSFQSAVGMNTEAF	TRBV7-8	TRBJ1-1
ASSVEMNTEAF	TRBV9	TRBJ1-1
ASSIAGGDSPLH	TRBV19	TRBJ1-6
AIRGTSGDEQY	TRBV10-3	TRBJ2-7
SVEVRGGSPGEQF	TRBV29-1	TRBJ2-1
SARGQARSTDTQY	TRBV20-1	TRBJ2-3
SVNAGTTPVSAF	TRBV29-1	TRBJ1-1
ASSLGQGIEYEQY	TRBV7-9	TRBJ2-7
ASTQNSGNYNEQF	TRBV2	TRBJ2-1
ASSYWQLRETQY	TRBV7-8	TRBJ2-5
ASSLGGTGSGGYT	TRBV7-9	TRBJ1-2
SASGDSYEQY	TRBV20-1	TRBJ2-7
SVLKAASGTYEQY	TRBV29-1	TRBJ2-7
ASSVGSGDRARGVPLH	TRBV9	TRBJ1-6
ASSQGSEGAGYT	TRBV3-1	TRBJ1-2
ASSIQGDIAKNIQY	TRBV12-3/TRBV12-4	TRBJ2-4
ATNEQF	TRBV24-1	TRBJ2-1
ASSLAGLGLETQY	TRBV5-4	TRBJ2-5
ASSYLAGSTEAF	TRBV6-2/TRBV6-3	TRBJ1-1
ASSHIDTGLSSGYT	TRBV4-3	TRBJ1-2
ASNHQEGGGQY	TRBV7-9	TRBJ2-7
ASSPGHHSGANVLT	TRBV6-4	TRBJ2-6
AISESGVQF	TRBV6-4	TRBJ2-1